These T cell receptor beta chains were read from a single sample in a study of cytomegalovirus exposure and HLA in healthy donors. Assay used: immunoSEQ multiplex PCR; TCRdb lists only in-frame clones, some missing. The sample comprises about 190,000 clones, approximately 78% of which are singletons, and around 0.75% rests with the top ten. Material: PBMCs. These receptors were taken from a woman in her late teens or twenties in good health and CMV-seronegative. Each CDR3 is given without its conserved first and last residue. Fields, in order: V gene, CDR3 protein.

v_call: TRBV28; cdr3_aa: ASTPGGRITDTQY
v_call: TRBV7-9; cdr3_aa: ASSLAQGGKLSNQPQH
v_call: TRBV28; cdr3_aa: ASSLLWGGNTEAF
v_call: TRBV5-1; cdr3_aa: ASSPTRGPNTGELF
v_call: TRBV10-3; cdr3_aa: ATREDRGVYEQY
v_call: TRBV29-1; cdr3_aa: SALTGHHEQY
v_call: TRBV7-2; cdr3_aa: ASSPDRTNTGELF
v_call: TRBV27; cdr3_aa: ASSLSDTTWGLRTDTQY
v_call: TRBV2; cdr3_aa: ASSEAGLGARDQETQY
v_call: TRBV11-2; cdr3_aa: ASSLALAGTQETQY
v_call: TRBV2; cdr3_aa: ASSVSYEQY
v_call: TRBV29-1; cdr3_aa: SAQGVRGETQY
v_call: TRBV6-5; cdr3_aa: ASSYPSGRAANTQY
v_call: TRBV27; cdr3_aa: ASTKQGGWTEAF
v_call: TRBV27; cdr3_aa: ASSKTSGSSDTQY
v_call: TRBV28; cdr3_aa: ASSPLRGGDNSPLH
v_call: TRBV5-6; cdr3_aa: ASSLGGTWSSYEQY
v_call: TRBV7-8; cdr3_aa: ASSLGDTGELF
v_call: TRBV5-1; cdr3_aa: ASSLAENTEAF
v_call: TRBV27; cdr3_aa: ASSLYSGNEKLF
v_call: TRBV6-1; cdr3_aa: ASRQGYEQY
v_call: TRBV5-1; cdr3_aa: ASSFTGDGNQPQH
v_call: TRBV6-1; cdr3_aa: ASSESPRFPYNEQF
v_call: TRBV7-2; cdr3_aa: ASSPQTSTQETQY
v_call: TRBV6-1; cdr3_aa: AGGLLPYNEQF
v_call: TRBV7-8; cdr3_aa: ASSRMMTGLGNNSPLH
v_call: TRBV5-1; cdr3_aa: ASSLGPPREKTEAF
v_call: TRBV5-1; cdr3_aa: ASSYFGETHSPLH
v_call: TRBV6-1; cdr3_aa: ASSKPWTGPGELF
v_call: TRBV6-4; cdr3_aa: ASSALAGYTDTQY
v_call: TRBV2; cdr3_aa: ASSEDSRNTEAF
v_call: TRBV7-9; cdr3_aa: ASSITTSNRGDTQY
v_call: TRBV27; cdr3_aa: ASLSTSGAYEQY
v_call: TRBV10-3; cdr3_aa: AISGAGASNNEQF
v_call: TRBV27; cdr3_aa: ASSFPGQGHEQY
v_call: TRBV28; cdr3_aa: ASSLSLTGETQY
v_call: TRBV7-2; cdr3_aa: ASRLAGTIVNIQY
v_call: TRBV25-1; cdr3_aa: ASRESLRWNTEAF
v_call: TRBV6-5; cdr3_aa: ASSNSQGSYEQY
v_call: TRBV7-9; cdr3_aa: ASSAIAGALQETQY
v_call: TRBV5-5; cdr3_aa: ASSGDTHYGYT
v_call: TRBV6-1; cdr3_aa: ASSEVYRENTEAF
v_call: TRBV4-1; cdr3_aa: ASSHIRTGDYGYT
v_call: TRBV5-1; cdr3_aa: ASTRGLAGTDTQY
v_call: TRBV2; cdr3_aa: ASGGSEQY
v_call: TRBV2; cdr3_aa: ASSEDSVTEAF
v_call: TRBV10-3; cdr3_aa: AISESITGGNGAEAF
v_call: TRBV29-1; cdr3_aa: SVEPGQGETQY
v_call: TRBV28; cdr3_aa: ASSLPLRGYGYT
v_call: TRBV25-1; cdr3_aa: ASSEDYSTEAF
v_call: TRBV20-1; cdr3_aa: SARVVYGYT
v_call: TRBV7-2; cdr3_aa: ASSLEGQRGTQY
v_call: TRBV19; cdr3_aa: ASSEYPGLAGVTDTQY
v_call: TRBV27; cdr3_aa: ASRGLAKSYEQY
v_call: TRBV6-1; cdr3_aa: ASSETGWQWQF
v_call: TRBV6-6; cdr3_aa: ASSSSQVLQPQH
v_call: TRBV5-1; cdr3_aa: ASSPGEVTDTQY
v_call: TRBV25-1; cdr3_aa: ASSVTNRLASYYNEQF